One and the same sample provided the 6 T cell receptor beta chains below, sequenced in a study of blood T cell repertoires in COVID-19. Generated by immunoSEQ multiplex PCR, the TCRdb table keeps only in-frame clones and is missing some. The sample lists about 180,000 clones, about 85% occurring once. The sequenced sample was PBMCs or T cells enriched from blood (not recorded which). The receptors were gathered from a middle-aged man who had recovered from COVID-19.

This clone was recorded a few times. This chain uses TRBV12-3 or TRBV12-4 with TRBJ1-3; D is perhaps TRBD1 (5 bases). Trimming removed 5 bases from V and 9 bases from J, with 11 bases in between. The CDR3 length is 12 residues. CDR3 residues: CASSPRGVTIYF. The CDR3 DNA reads as TGTGCCAGCAGTCCCCGGGGGGTCACCATATATTTT.

The chain combines TRBV27 with TRBJ1-4; 7 bases are a match to TRBD1. The CDR3 loop spans 14 amino acids. V was pared by 5 bases and J by 4 bases, with 4 bases of the junction left unmatched. Germline CDR1 is MNHEY and CDR2 is SMNVEV (reference sequence). CDR3 amino acids: CASSNGTDNEKLFF. The CDR3, as DNA: TGTGCCAGCAGTAACGGGACAGATAATGAAAAACTGTTTTTT.

The V call is TRBV5-1, the J call TRBJ2-2; 7 bases line up with TRBD1. The CDR3 contains 16 residues. Unmatched junction bases numbered 8, after V lost 6 bases and J lost 0 bases. The germline V gene encodes CDR1 SGHRS and CDR2 YFSETQ. The CDR3 DNA sequence: TGCGCCAGCACGGCTTCGGACAGGACGAACACCGGGGAGCTGTTTTTT. It yields the protein CASTASDRTNTGELFF.

The chain uses TRBV28 and TRBJ2-3; 7 bases agree with TRBD1. The CDR3 is made up of 15 amino acids. Per the germline V gene, CDR1 is MDHEN and CDR2 is SYDVKM. V was pared by 5 bases and J by 2 bases, with 7 bases of the junction left unmatched. CDR3 nucleotides: TGTGCCAGCAGTCTCCCGGGGACAGCCACAGATACGCAGTATTTT. It specifies CASSLPGTATDTQYF. The full variable domain, in which reference TRBV28 and TRBJ2-3 provide the parts outside the CDR3, is DVKVTQSSRYLVKRTGEKVFLECVQDMDHENMFWYRQDPGLGLRLIYFSYDVKMKEKGDIPEGYSVSREKKERFSLILESASTNQTSMYLCASSLPGTATDTQYFGPGTRLTVL.

This clone was observed once. This chain uses TRBV6-4 with TRBJ2-2, with D perhaps TRBD1 (6 bases). Deletions cut 4 bases from V and 3 bases from J, with 6 bases between. The CDR3 covers 13 residues. The germline V gene has CDR1 MRHNA and CDR2 SNTAGT. CDR3 DNA: TGTGCCAGCAGTGGGACAGACACCGGGGAGCTGTTTTTT. Translated, it gives CASSGTDTGELFF.

This chain uses TRBV19 with TRBJ1-1; D remains ambiguous. This CDR3 contains 14 residues. Trimming took off 5 bases at V and 4 bases at J, with 14 bases between the two ends. Germline values: CDR1 LNHDA, CDR2 SQIVND (reference sequence). CDR3 in DNA: TGTGCCAGTAGTCCCCTAACGGTCGTCACTGAAGCTTTCTTT. It encodes CASSPLTVVTEAFF.